The 19 T cell receptor beta chains below were found in one sample sequenced in a study of glioma-infiltrating T cells listed by TCRdb under 2016. TCRdb lists the instrument as Illumina MiSeq. The iRepertoire nested amplicon-rescue multiplex PCR (arm-PCR) platform was used to amplify TCR alpha and beta CDR3 regions from RNA. TCRdb reran the public reads through fastp at Q25 and MiXCR, keeping productive beta chains. Duplicate CDR3 protein sequences are folded into a single record with the most common DNA and genes. The sample has over 90,000 distinct CDR3 sequences on record, about 28% of them singletons. The ten largest clonotypes hold 40% to 55% of the sample. The sequenced sample was glioma tissue, nonneoplastic brain tissue, or PBMCs (not recorded which). These receptors were collected from a human donor with low-grade glioma or glioblastoma, undergoing nonglioma brain surgery, or in good health (not recorded which).

This clonotype was counted a single time. Given a much more abundant clone one base away, this may be a read error. J is TRBJ2-5 and V is TRBV20-1; D gene unclear. The germline gives CDR1 DFQATT, CDR2 SNEGSKA (reference sequence). CDR3 size: 13 residues. V lost 2 bases and J lost 3, with 10 bases in between. CDR3 sequence: CSARPGIKETQYF. Here the CDR3 DNA reads TGCAGTGCTAGACCGGGCATTAAAGAGACCCAGTACTTC.

Worth noting for this clonotype: Possible read error: a much larger clone is one base away. The V call is TRBV19, the J call TRBJ2-1; 11 bases match TRBD2. Germline V gives CDR1 LNHDA, CDR2 SQIVND (reference sequence). This CDR3 has 16 residues. The CDR3 loop is CARSTPSGGPGYEQFF. The CDR3 DNA reads TGTGCCCGTAGTACCCCTAGCGGGGGGCCAGGGTATGAGCAGTTCTTC.

This clonotype came up many times. The chain employs TRBV29-1 and TRBJ2-3, with 8 bases that match TRBD1. Germline CDR1 SQVTM, CDR2 ANQGSEA. The J segment lost 5 bases and the V segment lost 4 bases, leaving 8 bases of the junction unmatched. CDR3 length: 14 residues. The CDR3 coding sequence is TGCAGCGTTGTGGGACAGGCTAGGATAGATACGCAGTATTTT. It is translated as CSVVGQARIDTQYF.

This clonotype has a handful of counts. The chain is built from TRBV29-1 and TRBJ2-1; D may be TRBD1 (7 bases). The CDR3 extends over 15 amino acids. V lost 3 bases and J 6 bases, leaving 18 bases between the germline ends. Germline CDR1 SQVTM, CDR2 ANQGSEA. For the CDR3, the DNA is TGCAGCGTTGAGAAGACGACAGGGAGGAGCAATGAGCAGTTCTTC. Its protein is CSVEKTTGRSNEQFF.

By proportion, this clonotype is medium-sized (0.01 to 0.1%). V gene TRBV27 combines with J gene TRBJ1-6; D is perhaps TRBD1 (5 bases). V gave up 8 bases and J gave up 6 bases, with 14 bases separating them. CDR1 and CDR2 (germline): MNHEY, SMNVEV (reference sequence). The CDR3 runs to 14 residues. The CDR3 region is CASSWQGLNSPLHF. The DNA of the CDR3 is TGTGCCAGCTCTTGGCAGGGACTTAATTCACCCCTCCACTTT.

The rearrangement joins TRBV29-1 to TRBJ2-3; 8 bases are a match to TRBD1. From germline, CDR1 is SQVTM and CDR2 ANQGSEA. Trimming at V came to 1 base and at J to 1 base, leaving 7 bases not matched to a gene. The CDR3 is made up of 16 amino acids. CDR3 sequence: CSVEADPGQGTDTQYF. In nucleotides, the CDR3 is TGCAGCGTTGAAGCCGATCCGGGACAGGGCACAGATACGCAGTATTTT.

This clonotype appeared many times. The chain links TRBV12-3 or TRBV12-4 to TRBJ1-1; no reliable D call. The CDR3 has 11 amino acids. V was shortened by 2 bases and J by 10 bases, with 8 bases between the two germline ends. The CDR3 here is CASSLTLVAFF. CDR3 sequence (DNA): TGTGCCAGCAGTTTAACCCTGGTAGCTTTCTTT.

The J gene is TRBJ2-1, the V gene TRBV7-3; TRBD2 agrees at 8 bases. The trim removed 2 bases at V and 7 bases at J, leaving 7 bases unmatched. The CDR3 consists of 15 residues. Per the germline V gene, CDR1 is SGHTA and CDR2 is FQGTGA. The CDR3 coding sequence is TGTGCCAGCAGCTTACAACTAGCGGACATTAATGAGCAGTTCTTC. Its protein product is CASSLQLADINEQFF.

The CDR3 DNA follows: TGTGCCAGCAGTGTAAGGACTAGCGGGCTGAACACCGGGGAGCTGTTTTTT. It encodes CASSVRTSGLNTGELFF. The rearrangement links TRBV6-1 to TRBJ2-2; 11 positions match TRBD2. The CDR3 is made up of 17 amino acids. Germline assignment: CDR1 MNHNS and CDR2 SASEGT. V lost 4 bases and J lost 1; bases outside the gene matches: 5.

This rearrangement joins TRBV6-1 to TRBJ2-7; the match to TRBD2 covers 12 bases. V was clipped by 5 bases and J by 0 bases; unmatched bases: 2. Per germline, CDR1 MNHNS and CDR2 SASEGT. The CDR3 extends over 15 amino acids. CDR3 sequence reads: CASSPSGGASYEQYF. DNA for the CDR3: TGTGCCAGCAGTCCTAGCGGGGGGGCCTCCTACGAGCAGTACTTC.

The chain is built from TRBV11-2 and TRBJ2-5, with no clear D. V lost 8 bases and J 4 bases, leaving 11 bases between the germline ends. CDR1 and CDR2 (germline): SGHAT, FQNNGV. The CDR3 extends over 12 amino acids. DNA of the CDR3: TGTGCCAGCTCCTCCTCGGGAGAGACCCAGTACTTC. This sequence encodes CASSSSGETQYF.

The chain has TRBV12-3 or TRBV12-4 and TRBJ2-5; 8 positions agree with TRBD1. The CDR3 totals 15 residues. Germline trimming cut 5 bases from V and 4 bases from J; bases unmatched to any gene: 9. The CDR3: CASSRQTGDIETQYF. CDR3 bases: TGTGCCAGCAGTCGACAGACAGGGGACATAGAGACCCAGTACTTC.

This clonotype was counted at least ten times. This chain uses TRBV3-1 with TRBJ1-5, with unresolved D. Per the germline V gene, CDR1 is LGHDT and CDR2 is YNNKEL (reference sequence). The V end lost 0 bases, the J end lost 3 bases, and 12 bases lay between the germline ends. CDR3 size: 16 residues. CDR3 in DNA: TGTGCCAGCAGCCAAGATTCCCCCGGCGTCAATCAGCCCCAGCATTTT. This gives the protein CASSQDSPGVNQPQHF. Based on the CDR3 plus reference TRBV3-1 and TRBJ1-5, the full variable domain is DTAVSQTPKYLVTQMGNDKSIKCEQNLGHDTMYWYKQDSKKFLKIMFSYNNKELIINETVPNRFSPKSPDKAHLNLHINSLELGDSAVYFCASSQDSPGVNQPQHFGDGTRLSIL.

J is TRBJ2-5 and V is TRBV7-9, with a possible D match to TRBD2 (7 bases). The CDR3 runs 16 residues. V shed 5 bases and J shed 4 bases, with 20 bases lying between them. The V gene's germline CDR1 is SEHNR and CDR2 FQNEAQ (reference sequence). CDR3 amino acids: CASSPPGGQGGETQYF. The CDR3 nucleotides read TGTGCCAGCAGCCCTCCCGGGGGGCAGGGTGGAGAGACCCAGTACTTC.

Worth noting for this clonotype: This could be a read error, since a much larger clone is one nucleotide away. The CDR3 DNA is TGTGCCATCAGCCAAGATTGGGGGAGGACCCAGTACTTC. It yields the protein CAISQDWGRTQYF. The gene calls are TRBV3-1 and TRBJ2-5; either TRBD1 or TRBD2 may supply D (5 bases each). Germline lookup yields CDR1 LGHDT and CDR2 YNNKEL (reference sequence). The CDR3 sequence is 13 residues long.

A remark on this clonotype: A much larger clone lies one base from this, so it may be a read error. V gene TRBV20-1 combines with J gene TRBJ1-1; D possibly corresponds to TRBD1 (6 bases). The germline V gene has CDR1 DFQATT and CDR2 SNEGSKA (reference sequence). The CDR3 runs 13 residues. CDR3 DNA: TGCAGTGCTAGACAGGGGCAGACCACTGAAGCTCTCTTT. Protein product: CSARQGQTTEALF.

This clonotype occurred many times. The V and J genes are TRBV6-6 and TRBJ2-7; 11 bases agree with TRBD2. The germline CDR1 and CDR2 sequences are MNHNY and SVGAGI (reference sequence). The length of the CDR3 is 15 residues. V lost 2 bases to trimming and J lost 3 bases; unmatched junction nucleotides: 3. CDR3 DNA sequence: TGTGCCAGCAGTTACCCTAGCGGGGGGATCTACGAGCAGTACTTC. Its protein product is CASSYPSGGIYEQYF.

In its sample, this clonotype was seen many times. The chain couples TRBV7-6 to TRBJ2-7, with D tentatively TRBD1 or TRBD2 (5 bases each). The CDR3 contains 13 residues. The V gene's germline CDR1 is SGHVS and CDR2 FNYEAQ. The V end was cut by 4 bases, the J end by 4 bases, with 11 bases between. In DNA form, the CDR3 reads TGTGCCAGCAGCTCCCAGAGGGGTTACGAGCAGTACTTC. Protein product: CASSSQRGYEQYF.

This clonotype was counted many times. The chain has TRBV24-1 and TRBJ2-2; a possible D gene is TRBD1 (6 bases). Germline V gene sequence: CDR1 KGHDR, CDR2 SFDVKD. The CDR3 runs 17 residues. Trimming left V 2 bases short and J 5 bases short, with 17 bases between. The CDR3 region is CATSDSPYGGVTGELFF. The CDR3 coding sequence is TGTGCCACCAGTGATTCCCCCTATGGGGGCGTGACCGGGGAGCTGTTTTTT.